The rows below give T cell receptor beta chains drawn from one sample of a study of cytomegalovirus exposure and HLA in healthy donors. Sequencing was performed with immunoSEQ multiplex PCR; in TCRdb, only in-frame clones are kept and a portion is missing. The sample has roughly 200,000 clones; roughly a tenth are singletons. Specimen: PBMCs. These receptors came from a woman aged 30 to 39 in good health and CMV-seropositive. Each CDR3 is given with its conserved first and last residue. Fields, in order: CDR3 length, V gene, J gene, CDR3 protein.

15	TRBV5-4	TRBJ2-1	CAMATGMGWSGEQFF
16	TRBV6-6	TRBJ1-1	CATRPPGGRFITEAFF
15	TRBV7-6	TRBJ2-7	CASSVAGGTFYEQYF
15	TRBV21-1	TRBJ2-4	CASSAPGVAKNIQYF
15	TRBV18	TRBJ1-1	CASSPVGQGNTEAFF
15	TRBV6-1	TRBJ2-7	CASKEQWQGLGEQYF
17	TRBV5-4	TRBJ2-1	CASSPFGGALSYNEQFF
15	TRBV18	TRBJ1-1	CASSPQYRGDTEAFF
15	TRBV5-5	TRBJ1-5	CASSLGGPSNQPQHF
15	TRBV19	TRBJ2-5	CASSTGQASQETQYF
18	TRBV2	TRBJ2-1	CASFRPGLSINSNNEQFF
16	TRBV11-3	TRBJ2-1	CASSLDLQGAGDEQFF